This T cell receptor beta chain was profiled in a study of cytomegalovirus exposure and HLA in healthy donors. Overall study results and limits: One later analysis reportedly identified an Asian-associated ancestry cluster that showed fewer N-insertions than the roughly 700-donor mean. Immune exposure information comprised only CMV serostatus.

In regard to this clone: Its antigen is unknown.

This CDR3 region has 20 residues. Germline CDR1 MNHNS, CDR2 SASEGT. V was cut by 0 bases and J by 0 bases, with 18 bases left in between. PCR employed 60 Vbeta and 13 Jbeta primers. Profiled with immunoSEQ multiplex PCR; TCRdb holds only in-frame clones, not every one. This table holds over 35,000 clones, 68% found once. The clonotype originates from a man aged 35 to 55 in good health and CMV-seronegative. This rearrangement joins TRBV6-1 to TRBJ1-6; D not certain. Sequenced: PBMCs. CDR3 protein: CASSEAAYSLGSSYNSPLHF. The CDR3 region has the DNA TGTGCCAGCAGTGAAGCCGCGTATTCCCTCGGGAGCTCCTATAATTCACCCCTCCACTTT.